This T cell receptor (beta chain) was captured by sequencing in a study of shared clonotypes between healthy human individuals (dated by TCRdb to the early 2020s). For context, the study as a whole: A couple of women and three men aged 18 to 49 years were included in the cohort. For each donor, CD4 naive and CD4 memory were each run on three plates, CD8 naive on two plates, and CD8 memory on one plate. To estimate repertoire size and how much clonotypes are shared between individuals, the study performed deep sequencing of blood TCR repertoires from five healthy adults. Libraries were prepared and TCR repertoires were sequenced by different laboratories using diverse techniques, in order to increase sequencing depth and limit assay-specific biases. Each donor's leukapheresis produced roughly between roughly 0.85 and 9.5 billion PBMCs.

TCR CDR3 regions were amplified from genomic DNA by multiplex PCR using the deep immunoSEQ assay. Genomic DNA extracted from each cell subset was distributed evenly over all wells of several immunoSEQ 96-well plates, and each plate served as one replicate. For sorted subsets, 200 to 250 ng of genomic DNA, equivalent to about 30,000 T cell genomes, went into each replicate PCR. Purified libraries were quantified with a Qubit 3.0 fluorometer, sized on a Bioanalyzer 2100, and re-quantified with the KAPA Library Quantification kit. Every immunoSEQ 96-well plate was sequenced on a separate single-read 150-cycle Illumina NextSeq 550 flow cell. The study's processing was this. Because only junctional sequences without quality scores were contained in the immunoSEQ output, filtering matching that applied to full-length reads could not be performed. To assign V/J genes and CDR3, sequences were annotated using PyIR, a Python wrapper for IgBLAST v1.9, with IMGT germline references. Any read was removed if the V/J assignment was weak (E-value above 1e-6), the CDR3 was missing, or the read contained stop codons, out-of-frame junctions, or ambiguous translated residues. V3J clonotypes were defined by identical inferred V gene, J gene, and CDR3 amino acid sequence. Percentage overlap between repertoires was computed as shared unique clonotypes divided by the size of the smaller repertoire. Richness of each repertoire was evaluated using RTK rarefaction, the Chao1 estimator, and Recon v2.1 estimates of unobserved clonotypes. Generation probabilities were computed with OLGA for all TCRbeta clonotypes obtained by the gDNA method from a few donors. TCRdb re-hosts the immuneACCESS table, in-frame sequences only. Its copies lack some clones; in the studies checked, an unresolved V gene accounts for under half of them, and the cause for the rest is not known. The DNA gave D and trimming, while V, J and clone size come from that table. This sample gives roughly 700,000 clones in total; 80% to 95% of them show up just once. Together, the top ten hold 30% to 40% of the sample.

About this clone: No cognate antigen has been identified for it. No base quality values were provided; no much bigger clone lies one nucleotide off.

The donors were healthy, HIV-negative adults with no recently reported acute infections or vaccinations. Every donor was a Caucasian adult residing in Nashville, Tennessee, USA. CD8 memory samples combined magnetically selected CD45RO+ cells with CCR7-negative CD45RA+ effector memory (TemRA) cells. Blood was obtained by leukapheresis, after which PBMCs were separated by Ficoll-Histopaque density gradient centrifugation and cryopreserved in liquid nitrogen vapor phase. Purity and quantity of every magnetically sorted T cell population were checked by analytical flow cytometry. Genomic DNA was isolated from each sorted fraction and quantified by UV absorbance on a Nanodrop 2000c. What the study reported, not specific to this receptor: Pairwise subsampling indicated that sequencing depth was expected to affect the degree of clonotype sharing among donors. Estimated clonotype richness was generally larger for naive than for memory subsets. Sampling was restricted to blood, and TCR repertoires in tissue are likely to differ from TCR repertoires in blood. Compared with non-shared clonotypes, clonotypes shared by all four sorted-subset donors had higher generation probabilities. Rarefaction of sorted-subset datasets indicated incomplete sequencing despite the large sequencing depth. Sharing across several donors was observed for around 5% of naive CD4, under 4% of naive CD8, around 2.5% of memory CD4, and roughly 0.43% of memory CD8 clonotypes. The small number of donors limited the genetic and exposure-history diversity represented.

Sequencing was done on a sample of memory CD8+ T cells from PBMCs. The cell subset or site label of this sample denotes: CD45RO+ cells pooled with CCR7-negative TemRA cells. The receptor was isolated from a young man in good health. Some clones in this sample may be carry-over from other donors' samples.

The nucleotide sequence is given as TGTGCCAGCAGTTTACTGCCAGGGGGGATACTAGCGGGAGGGCCTCCCACCTACGAGCAGTACTTC. This gives the protein CASSLLPGGILAGGPPTYEQYF. The chain joins TRBV28 to TRBJ2-7, with 13 bases in between that match TRBD2. After removal of 2 bases from V and 2 bases from J, the junction retains 21 bases not matched to a gene. The germline V gene yields MDHEN for CDR1 and SYDVKM for CDR2. Counted from cysteine to phenylalanine, this CDR3 has 22 amino acids. Only the CDR3 DNA is retained, 66 bases long and in frame from the first base.